What follows is one T cell receptor (beta chain) and its context. Its recognized antigen is unknown. The input lacks base qualities; no much larger clone sits a single base away. Using the immunoSEQ two-step, bias-controlled multiplex PCR assay, TRB CDR3 regions were amplified from genomic DNA. An Illumina NextSeq 500 was used to sequence the CDR3 libraries. On the authors' methods: The immunoSEQ Analyzer platform was used for initial alignment and bioinformatics, including bias normalization against synthetic CDR3 analogs. V, D and J gene annotation followed the IMGT database definitions. VDJtools version 1.1.10 and the R package tcR version 2.2.1.11 were used with default settings for further TRBV analyses. GLIPH analysis was done using default settings in version 1.0. For CDR3 sequences with at least 5 reads, significant changes in clonotype frequency were assessed with a 2-sided binomial test and Benjamini-Hochberg correction (alpha = 0.01). TCRdb's version of the immuneACCESS table is confined to in-frame rearrangements and falls short of the full clone set. An unresolved V gene accounts for under half of the shortfall where checked; the remainder is of unknown origin. That table gives V, J and clone size, and the DNA gave D and trimming. Present in this sample are 51,000 or so clones, approximately 94% of which were seen just once. The leading ten clones occupy around 3.1% of the sample.

This sample is part of a study of T cell therapy after organ transplantation (dated by TCRdb to the late 2010s). A note on the overall study: Therapy products were autologous CMV-specific T cells expanded in vitro for roughly 14 days with a peptide pool of 30 HLA class I and II CMV epitopes. Patients were given up to 6 doses of T cells at 2-week intervals and were followed for 25 to 30 weeks after finishing therapy. This study was a follow-up analysis of the TRBV repertoire from an open-label phase I trial that tested autologous CMV-specific adoptive T cell therapy in people who had received solid-organ transplants. Across 2 to 6 intravenous infusions, patients got a median of 1.92 x 10^8 CMV-specific T cells. Long-term post-therapy samples were obtainable from only about 75% of the 10 patients. Of the 10 or so patients, eight were classified as clinical responders and two were classified as nonresponders. Pretherapy peripheral blood samples were collected before commencement of T cell therapy.

Sample time point, as interpreted from the label and publication: before start of T cell therapy. Patients were solid-organ transplant recipients with drug-resistant/recurrent cytomegalovirus. Around 10 people from the trial were chosen for repertoire analysis because post-therapy peripheral blood mononuclear cells were available from them. Viable CD3+CD8+CD4- lymphocytes were isolated from PBMCs by sorting on a BD FACSAria III. Genomic DNA was extracted from sorted cells with the Qiagen DNeasy Kit. According to the germline V gene (reference sequence), CDR1 reads LNHDA and CDR2 reads SQIVND. From cysteine to phenylalanine, the CDR3 is 13 amino acids long. The sequence is cut down to CDR3 DNA, 39 bases in frame from base 1. V is shortened by 9 bases, J by 5 bases, and the region joining them spans 14 bases. The full study reports these points: Assessment of confounders such as concurrent antirejection and antiviral medications was prevented by the small cohort. Both transferred clonotypes and endogenous clonotypes not detected in the therapy products appeared to be included in post-therapy reconstitution. Before therapy, nonresponders had marked clonal expansions, and their repertoires changed minimally after therapy. Reduced sample coverage from poor CD8+ T cell yield may be reflected in the few expansions detected in nonresponders. Fold change in CD8 clonality after therapy was inversely correlated with pretherapy clonality, suggesting that less biased repertoires were more receptive to remodeling.

The clonotype comes from a human patient who had received a solid organ transplant and had CMV disease. The input for sequencing was CD8+ T cells from blood, taken before autologous CMV-specific T cell therapy. This receptor chain uses TRBV19 and TRBJ1-5; the D gene is unclear. The CDR3 reads CASGTETYQPQHF. In nucleotides, the sequence is TGTGCCAGCGGAACAGAAACATATCAGCCCCAGCATTTT. Beyond the CDR3, the reference TRBV19 and TRBJ1-5 genes provide the residues; the full variable domain reads: DGGITQSPKYLFRKEGQNVTLSCEQNLNHDAMYWYRQDPGQGLRLIYYSQIVNDFQKGDIAEGYSVSREKKESFPLTVTSAQKNPTAFYLCASGTETYQPQHFGDGTRLSIL.